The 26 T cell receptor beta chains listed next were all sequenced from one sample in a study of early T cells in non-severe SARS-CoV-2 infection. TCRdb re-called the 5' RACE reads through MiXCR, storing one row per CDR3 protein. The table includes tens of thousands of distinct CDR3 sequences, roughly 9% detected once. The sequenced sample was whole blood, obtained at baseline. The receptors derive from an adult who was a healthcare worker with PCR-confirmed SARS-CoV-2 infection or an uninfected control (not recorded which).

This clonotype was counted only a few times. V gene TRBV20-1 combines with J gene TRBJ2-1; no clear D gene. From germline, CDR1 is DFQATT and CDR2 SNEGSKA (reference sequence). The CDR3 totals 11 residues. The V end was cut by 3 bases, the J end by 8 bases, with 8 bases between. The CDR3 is CSASDGYEQFF. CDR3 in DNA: TGCAGTGCTAGTGATGGATATGAGCAGTTCTTC.

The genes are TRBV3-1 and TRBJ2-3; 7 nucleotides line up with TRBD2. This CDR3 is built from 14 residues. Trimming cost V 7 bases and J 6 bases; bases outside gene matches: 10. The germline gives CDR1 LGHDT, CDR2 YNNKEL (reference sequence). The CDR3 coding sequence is TGTGCCAGCAACCCGGGACTATGGTCTGATACGCAGTATTTT. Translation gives CASNPGLWSDTQYF.

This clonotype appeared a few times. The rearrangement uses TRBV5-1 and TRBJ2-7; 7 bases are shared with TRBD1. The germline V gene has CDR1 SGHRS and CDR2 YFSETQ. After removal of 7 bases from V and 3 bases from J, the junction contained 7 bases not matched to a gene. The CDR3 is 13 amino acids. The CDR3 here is CASARDRVYEQYF. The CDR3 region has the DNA TGCGCCAGCGCCCGGGACAGAGTCTACGAGCAGTACTTC.

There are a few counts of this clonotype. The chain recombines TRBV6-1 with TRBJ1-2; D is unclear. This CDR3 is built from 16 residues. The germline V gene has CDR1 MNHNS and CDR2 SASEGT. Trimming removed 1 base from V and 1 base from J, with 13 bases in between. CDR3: CASSEGWMGSNYGYTF. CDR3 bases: TGTGCCAGCAGTGAAGGATGGATGGGCAGTAACTATGGCTACACCTTC.

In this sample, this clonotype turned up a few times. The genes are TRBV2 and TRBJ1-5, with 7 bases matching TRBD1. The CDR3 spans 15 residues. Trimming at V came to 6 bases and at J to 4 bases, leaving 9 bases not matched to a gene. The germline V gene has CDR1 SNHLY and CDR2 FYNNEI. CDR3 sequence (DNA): TGTGCCAGCAGGAGACAGGGCGTAGCAAATCAGCCCCAGCATTTT. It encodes CASRRQGVANQPQHF.

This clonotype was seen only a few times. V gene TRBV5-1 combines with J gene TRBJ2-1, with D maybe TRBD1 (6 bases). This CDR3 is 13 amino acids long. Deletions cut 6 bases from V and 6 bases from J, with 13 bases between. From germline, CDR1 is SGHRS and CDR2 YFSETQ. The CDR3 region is CASTEQGGNEQFF. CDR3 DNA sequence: TGCGCCAGCACCGAACAGGGCGGCAATGAGCAGTTCTTC.

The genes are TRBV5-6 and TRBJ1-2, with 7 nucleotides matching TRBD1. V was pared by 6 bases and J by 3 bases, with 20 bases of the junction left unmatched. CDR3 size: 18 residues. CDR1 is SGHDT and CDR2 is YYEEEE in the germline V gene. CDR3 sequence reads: CASTLRNRGFFGDYGYTF. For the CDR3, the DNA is TGTGCCAGCACCCTTCGAAACAGGGGTTTTTTCGGAGACTATGGCTACACCTTC.

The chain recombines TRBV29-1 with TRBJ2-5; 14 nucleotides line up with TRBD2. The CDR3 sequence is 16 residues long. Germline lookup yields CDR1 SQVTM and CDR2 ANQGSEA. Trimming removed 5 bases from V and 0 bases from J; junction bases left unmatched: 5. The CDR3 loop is CSVSGLAGGNQETQYF. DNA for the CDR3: TGCAGCGTTAGTGGACTAGCGGGAGGAAACCAAGAGACCCAGTACTTC.

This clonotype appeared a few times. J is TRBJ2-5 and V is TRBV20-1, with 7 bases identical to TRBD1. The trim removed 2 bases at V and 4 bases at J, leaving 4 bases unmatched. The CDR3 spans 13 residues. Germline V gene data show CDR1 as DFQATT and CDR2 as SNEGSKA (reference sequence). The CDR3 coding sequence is TGCAGTGCTAGATTGACAGGGCGAGAGACCCAGTACTTC. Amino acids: CSARLTGRETQYF.

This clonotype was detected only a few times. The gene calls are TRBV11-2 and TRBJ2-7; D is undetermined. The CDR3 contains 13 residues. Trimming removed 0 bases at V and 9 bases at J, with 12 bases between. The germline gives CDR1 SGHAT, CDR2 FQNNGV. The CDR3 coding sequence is TGTGCCAGCAGCTTAGATTCTGGTGGCCGGCAGTACTTC. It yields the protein CASSLDSGGRQYF.

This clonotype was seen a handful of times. DNA for the CDR3: TGTGCCAGCAGCGTGAGTAGTCCGGGTACGCAGTATTTT. This encodes CASSVSSPGTQYF. The chain carries TRBV9 and TRBJ2-3; D gene ambiguous. The CDR3 runs 13 residues. With 2 bases removed from V and 8 bases from J, the gap between germline ends came to 12 bases. In germline, CDR1 is SGDLS, CDR2 YYNGEE.

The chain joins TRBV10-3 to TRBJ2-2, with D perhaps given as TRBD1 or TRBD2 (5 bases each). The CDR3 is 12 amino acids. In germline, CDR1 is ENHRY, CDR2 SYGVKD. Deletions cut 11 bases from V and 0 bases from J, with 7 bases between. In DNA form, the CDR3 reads TGTGCCGGGGGATCGAACACCGGGGAGCTGTTTTTT. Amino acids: CAGGSNTGELFF.

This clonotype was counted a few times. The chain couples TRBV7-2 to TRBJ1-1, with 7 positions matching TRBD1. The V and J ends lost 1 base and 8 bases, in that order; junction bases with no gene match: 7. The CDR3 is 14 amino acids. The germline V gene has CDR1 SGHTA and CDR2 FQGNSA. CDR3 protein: CASSLGQGFREAFF. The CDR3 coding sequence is TGTGCCAGCAGCTTAGGACAGGGCTTCAGGGAAGCTTTCTTT.

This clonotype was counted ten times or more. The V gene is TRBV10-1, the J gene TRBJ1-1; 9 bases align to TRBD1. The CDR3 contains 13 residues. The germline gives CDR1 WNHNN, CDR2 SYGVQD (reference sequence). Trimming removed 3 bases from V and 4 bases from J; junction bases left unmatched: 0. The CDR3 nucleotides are TGCGCCAGCAGTGAACAGGGGGCCACTGAAGCTTTCTTT. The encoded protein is CASSEQGATEAFF.

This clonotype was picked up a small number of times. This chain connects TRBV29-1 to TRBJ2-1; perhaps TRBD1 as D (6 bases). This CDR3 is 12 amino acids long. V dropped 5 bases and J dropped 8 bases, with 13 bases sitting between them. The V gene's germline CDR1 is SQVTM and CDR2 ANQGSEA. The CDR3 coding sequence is TGCAGCGTTCCAGGGGAGATCGATGAGCAGTTCTTC. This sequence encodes CSVPGEIDEQFF.

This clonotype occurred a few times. The chain's CDR3 is CASSWGQDTEAFF. CDR3 bases: TGTGCCAGCAGTTGGGGGCAGGACACTGAAGCTTTCTTT. The rearrangement uses TRBV25-1 and TRBJ1-1, with D possibly matching TRBD1 (6 bases). The ends were cut back, 5 bases at V and 3 bases at J, with 10 bases in the middle. The CDR3 is 13 amino acids. Germline V lookup: CDR1 MGHDK, CDR2 SYGVNS.

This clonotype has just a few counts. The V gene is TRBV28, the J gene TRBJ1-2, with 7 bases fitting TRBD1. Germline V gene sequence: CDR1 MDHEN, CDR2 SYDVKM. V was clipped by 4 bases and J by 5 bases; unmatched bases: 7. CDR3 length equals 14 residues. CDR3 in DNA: TGTGCCAGCAGTTGGGGCAGGGGGTCTTATGGCTACACCTTC. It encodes CASSWGRGSYGYTF.

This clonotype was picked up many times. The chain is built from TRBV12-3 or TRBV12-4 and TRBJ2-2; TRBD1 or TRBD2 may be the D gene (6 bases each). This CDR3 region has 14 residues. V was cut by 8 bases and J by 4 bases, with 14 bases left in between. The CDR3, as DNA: TGTGCCAGCCTCAAGGGGGGCAGCACCGGGGAGCTGTTTTTT. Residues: CASLKGGSTGELFF.

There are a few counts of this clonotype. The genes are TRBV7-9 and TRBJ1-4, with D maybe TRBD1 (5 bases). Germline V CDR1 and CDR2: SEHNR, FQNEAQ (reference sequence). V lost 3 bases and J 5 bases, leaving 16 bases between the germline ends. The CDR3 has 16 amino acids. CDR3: CASSFVRRDGNEKLFF. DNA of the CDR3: TGTGCCAGCAGCTTTGTTCGACGGGACGGAAATGAAAAACTGTTTTTT.

This CDR3 is CSVGSRLSYEQYF. The CDR3 DNA sequence: TGCAGCGTTGGGTCCCGCCTCTCCTACGAGCAGTACTTC. The chain uses TRBV29-1 and TRBJ2-7; D gene ambiguous. The germline V and J ends were trimmed by 4 bases and 0 bases, with 10 bases remaining between them. The CDR3 extends over 13 amino acids. Per germline, CDR1 SQVTM and CDR2 ANQGSEA.

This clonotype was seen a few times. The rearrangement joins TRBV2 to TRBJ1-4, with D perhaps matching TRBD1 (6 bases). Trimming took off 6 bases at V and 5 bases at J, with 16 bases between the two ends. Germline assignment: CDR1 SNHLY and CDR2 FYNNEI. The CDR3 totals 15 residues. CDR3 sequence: CASRVPTGTNEKLFF. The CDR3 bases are TGTGCCAGCAGGGTCCCCACAGGGACCAATGAAAAACTGTTTTTT.

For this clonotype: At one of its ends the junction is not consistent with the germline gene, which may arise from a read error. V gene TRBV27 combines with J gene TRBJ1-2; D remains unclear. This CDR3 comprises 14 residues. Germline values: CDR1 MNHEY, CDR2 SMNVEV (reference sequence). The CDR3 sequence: CVSSLGGYGYGYTF. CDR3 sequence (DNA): TGTGTCAGCAGTTTAGGAGGGTATGGCTATGGCTACACCTTC.

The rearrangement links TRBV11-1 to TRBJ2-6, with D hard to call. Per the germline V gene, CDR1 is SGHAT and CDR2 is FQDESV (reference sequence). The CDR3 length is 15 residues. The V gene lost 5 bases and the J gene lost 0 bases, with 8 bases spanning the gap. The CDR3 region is CASSLQSSGANVLTF. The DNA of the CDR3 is TGTGCCAGCAGCCTCCAGTCCTCTGGGGCCAACGTCCTGACTTTC. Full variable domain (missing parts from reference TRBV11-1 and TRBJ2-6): EAEVAQSPRYKITEKSQAVAFWCDPISGHATLYWYRQILGQGPELLVQFQDESVVDDSQLPKDRFSAERLKGVDSTLKIQPAELGDSAMYLCASSLQSSGANVLTFGAGSRLTVL.

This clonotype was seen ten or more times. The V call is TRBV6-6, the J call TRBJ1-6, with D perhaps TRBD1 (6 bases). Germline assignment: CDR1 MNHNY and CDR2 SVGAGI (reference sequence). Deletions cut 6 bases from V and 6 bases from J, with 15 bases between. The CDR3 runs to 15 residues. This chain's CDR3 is CASRPRGQVNSPLHF. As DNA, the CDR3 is TGTGCCAGCAGGCCCCGGGGGCAGGTTAATTCACCCCTCCACTTT.

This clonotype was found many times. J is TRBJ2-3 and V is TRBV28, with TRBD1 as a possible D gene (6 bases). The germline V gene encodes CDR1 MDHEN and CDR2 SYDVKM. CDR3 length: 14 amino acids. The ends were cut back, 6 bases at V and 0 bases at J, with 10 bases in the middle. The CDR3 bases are TGTGCCAGCAGACCGGGACATAGCACAGATACGCAGTATTTT. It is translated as CASRPGHSTDTQYF.

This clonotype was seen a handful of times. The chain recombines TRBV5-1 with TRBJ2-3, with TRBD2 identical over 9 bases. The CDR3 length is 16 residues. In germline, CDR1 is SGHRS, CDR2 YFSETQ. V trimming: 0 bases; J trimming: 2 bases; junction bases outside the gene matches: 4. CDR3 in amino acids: CASSLGSGGNTDTQYF. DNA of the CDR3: TGCGCCAGCAGCTTGGGTAGCGGGGGTAACACAGATACGCAGTATTTT.